This is a list of T cell receptor beta chains from one sample in a study of T-cell memory formation after mild COVID-19. TCRdb re-derived calls from the 5' RACE reads in MiXCR, one entry per CDR3 protein. Among fewer than 150,000 distinct CDR3 sequences listed, about 14% were seen once. Sequencing was performed on PBMCs or a T cell subset sorted from them (not recorded which). The receptors were sampled from an adult woman who had mild COVID-19 (a few samples of this study predate the infection). Cell type and time point are not known. The CDR3 runs from the conserved cysteine through the conserved F or W. Each record gives: V gene, D gene, J gene, clone size, CDR3 protein, CDR3 DNA. The D gene is left open where the match is weak. Only some rows state a clone size, as once, few, many or a class for expanded clones.

V: TRBV7-8
D: .
J: TRBJ2-1
size: .
CDR3: CASSLVLMGDEQFF
DNA: TGTGCCAGCAGCTTAGTCTTAATGGGCGATGAGCAGTTCTTC

V: TRBV11-1
D: .
J: TRBJ2-7
size: .
CDR3: CASSTSRALPPYEQYF
DNA: TGTGCCAGCAGCACAAGCCGGGCTCTCCCCCCCTACGAGCAGTACTTC

V: TRBV20-1
D: .
J: TRBJ1-6
size: .
CDR3: CSARDPQGSYNSPLHF
DNA: TGCAGTGCTAGGGATCCCCAGGGCTCCTATAATTCACCCCTCCACTTT

V: TRBV6-2/TRBV6-3
D: .
J: TRBJ2-5
size: .
CDR3: CASLDLRTQETQYF
DNA: TGTGCCAGCCTCGACCTCCGTACTCAAGAGACCCAGTACTTC

V: TRBV7-9
D: TRBD2
J: TRBJ2-2
size: few
CDR3: CASSSGTTTNTGELFF
DNA: TGTGCCAGCAGCTCCGGGACTACTACGAACACCGGGGAGCTGTTTTTT

V: TRBV5-1
D: TRBD1
J: TRBJ1-1
size: few
CDR3: CASSLDGTGFLEAFF
DNA: TGCGCCAGCAGCTTAGACGGGACAGGGTTTCTTGAAGCTTTCTTT

V: TRBV2
D: TRBD2
J: TRBJ2-1
size: .
CDR3: CASSEVASGGYNEQFF
DNA: TGTGCCAGCAGTGAGGTGGCTAGCGGGGGATACAATGAGCAGTTCTTC

V: TRBV9
D: .
J: TRBJ1-1
size: .
CDR3: CASSEPGEGTEAFF
DNA: TGTGCCAGCAGCGAGCCCGGAGAGGGCACTGAAGCTTTCTTT

V: TRBV4-3
D: .
J: TRBJ2-2
size: many
CDR3: CASSQDIDSGELFF
DNA: TGCGCCAGCAGCCAAGATATAGACTCCGGGGAGCTGTTTTTT

V: TRBV3-1
D: .
J: TRBJ2-7
size: medium-sized
CDR3: CASSVGFTGPYEQYF
DNA: TGTGCCAGCAGTGTCGGGTTTACAGGGCCCTACGAGCAGTACTTC

V: TRBV6-5
D: TRBD1
J: TRBJ2-1
size: .
CDR3: CASSYGTGAPYNEQFF
DNA: TGTGCCAGCAGTTACGGGACAGGCGCCCCCTACAATGAGCAGTTCTTC

V: TRBV9
D: .
J: TRBJ2-3
size: .
CDR3: CASSVPTRGGESTDTQYF
DNA: TGTGCCAGCAGCGTACCTACTAGGGGCGGGGAAAGCACAGATACGCAGTATTTT

V: TRBV9
D: .
J: TRBJ2-3
size: many
CDR3: CASSRSGNPGDTQYF
DNA: TGTGCCAGCAGCCGTTCCGGGAACCCGGGAGATACGCAGTATTTT

V: TRBV7-2
D: .
J: TRBJ2-5
size: .
CDR3: CASSPGLGGPQETQYF
DNA: TGTGCCAGCAGCCCCGGGTTAGGAGGGCCTCAAGAGACCCAGTACTTC

V: TRBV19
D: TRBD2
J: TRBJ2-7
size: .
CDR3: CSSSISGSAYEQYF
DNA: TGTTCCAGTAGTATTAGCGGGTCCGCCTACGAGCAGTACTTC

V: TRBV4-3
D: TRBD2
J: TRBJ2-3
size: few
CDR3: CASSQEKAGGPTDTQYF
DNA: TGCGCCAGCAGCCAAGAGAAGGCGGGAGGGCCGACAGATACGCAGTATTTT

V: TRBV5-6
D: .
J: TRBJ2-1
size: .
CDR3: CASSLNMGLEVGQFF
DNA: TGTGCCAGCAGCTTGAATATGGGACTGGAAGTGGGGCAGTTCTTC

V: TRBV6-1
D: .
J: TRBJ1-5
size: few
CDR3: CASSEGAGPYSNQPQHF
DNA: TGTGCCAGCAGTGAAGGGGCAGGCCCGTATAGCAATCAGCCCCAGCATTTT

V: TRBV12-3/TRBV12-4
D: .
J: TRBJ2-2
size: few
CDR3: CASSKTGPNTGELFF
DNA: TGTGCCAGCAGTAAAACAGGGCCGAACACCGGGGAGCTGTTTTTT

V: TRBV29-1
D: TRBD1
J: TRBJ1-2
size: .
CDR3: CSVRDRGSYGYTF
DNA: TGCAGCGTTCGGGACAGGGGGAGTTATGGCTACACCTTC

V: TRBV7-6
D: .
J: TRBJ2-3
size: .
CDR3: CASSPRTTESTDTQYF
DNA: TGTGCCAGCAGCCCAAGGACTACCGAAAGCACAGATACGCAGTATTTT

V: TRBV7-9
D: TRBD2
J: TRBJ2-1
size: few
CDR3: CASSSLSGIPNEQFF
DNA: TGTGCCAGCAGCTCACTTAGCGGGATCCCCAATGAGCAGTTCTTC

V: TRBV7-9
D: .
J: TRBJ1-4
size: few
CDR3: CASSLALGAINEKLFF
DNA: TGTGCCAGCAGCTTAGCGCTGGGGGCGATTAATGAAAAACTGTTTTTT

V: TRBV14
D: .
J: TRBJ2-5
size: few
CDR3: CASSQDRLKETQYF
DNA: TGTGCCAGCAGCCAAGATCGACTAAAAGAGACCCAGTACTTC

V: TRBV20-1
D: TRBD2
J: TRBJ2-5
size: few
CDR3: CSASSGASGNPTQYF
DNA: TGCAGTGCTTCCTCCGGGGCTAGCGGGAACCCGACCCAGTACTTC

V: TRBV27
D: .
J: TRBJ2-1
size: .
CDR3: CASSPGPLSWDEQFF
DNA: TGTGCCAGCAGCCCGGGACCCCTGAGTTGGGATGAGCAGTTCTTC

V: TRBV6-5
D: .
J: TRBJ2-3
size: .
CDR3: CASSSDHTLTDTQYF
DNA: TGTGCCAGCAGTTCGGACCACACCCTCACAGATACGCAGTATTTT

V: TRBV27
D: .
J: TRBJ2-2
size: many
CDR3: CASRPFSGNTGELFF
DNA: TGTGCCAGCAGGCCTTTTAGCGGAAACACCGGGGAGCTGTTTTTT

V: TRBV11-2
D: TRBD1
J: TRBJ1-6
size: .
CDR3: CASSFAGQGGSPLHF
DNA: TGTGCCAGCAGCTTTGCGGGACAGGGGGGCTCACCCCTCCACTTT

V: TRBV9
D: TRBD2
J: TRBJ2-7
size: few
CDR3: CASSVESSGAPEYF
DNA: TGTGCCAGCAGCGTAGAGAGTAGCGGGGCCCCTGAGTACTTC

V: TRBV7-9
D: .
J: TRBJ1-2
size: few
CDR3: CASSLEADYGYTF
DNA: TGTGCCAGCAGCTTAGAGGCAGACTATGGCTACACCTTC

V: TRBV7-8
D: .
J: TRBJ2-1
size: .
CDR3: CASSLGTVSWLEQFF
DNA: TGTGCCAGCAGCTTAGGAACGGTCTCCTGGCTTGAGCAGTTCTTC

V: TRBV11-2
D: .
J: TRBJ1-2
size: many
CDR3: CASSLVGFGYGYTF
DNA: TGTGCCAGCAGCTTAGTTGGGTTCGGCTATGGCTACACCTTC

V: TRBV20-1
D: .
J: TRBJ2-5
size: few
CDR3: CSARAVGSGQETQYF
DNA: TGCAGTGCTAGAGCTGTGGGCAGTGGTCAAGAGACCCAGTACTTC

V: TRBV6-6
D: TRBD1
J: TRBJ2-7
size: once
CDR3: CASSPGTGEEQYF
DNA: TGTGCCAGCAGCCCCGGGACAGGGGAAGAGCAGTACTTC

V: TRBV5-1
D: TRBD2
J: TRBJ2-2
size: few
CDR3: CASRATSGGSGELFF
DNA: TGCGCCAGCAGGGCGACTAGCGGGGGATCCGGGGAGCTGTTTTTT

V: TRBV12-3/TRBV12-4
D: .
J: TRBJ1-5
size: .
CDR3: CASSVAIDQPQHF
DNA: TGTGCCAGCAGTGTAGCGATCGATCAGCCCCAGCATTTT

V: TRBV7-9
D: .
J: TRBJ2-7
size: .
CDR3: CASSLQLQGRSYEQYF
DNA: TGTGCCAGCAGCTTACAGCTGCAGGGGCGCTCCTACGAGCAGTACTTC

V: TRBV30
D: .
J: TRBJ2-1
size: .
CDR3: CAWSITTNEQFF
DNA: TGTGCCTGGAGTATCACTACCAATGAGCAGTTCTTC

V: TRBV6-2/TRBV6-3
D: TRBD2
J: TRBJ2-7
size: .
CDR3: CASSYGLAAYEQYF
DNA: TGTGCCAGCAGTTACGGGCTAGCGGCGTACGAGCAGTACTTC

V: TRBV10-3
D: TRBD2
J: TRBJ2-3
size: few
CDR3: CATRLAGVADTQYF
DNA: TGTGCCACTCGCCTAGCGGGAGTTGCAGATACGCAGTATTTT

V: TRBV6-5
D: .
J: TRBJ2-5
size: .
CDR3: CASARRSNQETQYF
DNA: TGTGCCAGCGCTAGGCGGTCAAACCAAGAGACCCAGTACTTC

V: TRBV20-1
D: TRBD1
J: TRBJ2-1
size: .
CDR3: CSARPGIGTDTYNEQFF
DNA: TGCAGTGCTAGACCTGGAATCGGGACAGACACCTACAATGAGCAGTTCTTC

V: TRBV10-3
D: .
J: TRBJ2-3
size: .
CDR3: CAISGRGTTDTQYF
DNA: TGTGCCATCAGTGGGAGGGGAACCACAGATACGCAGTATTTT

V: TRBV3-1
D: .
J: TRBJ1-1
size: .
CDR3: CASTPSGLNTEAFF
DNA: TGTGCCAGCACCCCGTCAGGTCTGAACACTGAAGCTTTCTTT

V: TRBV7-3
D: .
J: TRBJ1-1
size: many
CDR3: CASSSLGPFTEAFF
DNA: TGTGCCAGCAGCTCCCTGGGCCCTTTCACTGAAGCTTTCTTT

V: TRBV7-8
D: .
J: TRBJ1-6
size: few
CDR3: CASSSPRSFGSYNSPLHF
DNA: TGTGCCAGCAGCTCTCCCAGGAGCTTTGGCTCCTATAATTCACCCCTCCACTTT

V: TRBV7-9
D: .
J: TRBJ2-3
size: few
CDR3: CASSKPGTLSRDTQYF
DNA: TGTGCCAGCAGCAAGCCAGGGACGCTCTCAAGAGATACGCAGTATTTT

V: TRBV30
D: .
J: TRBJ2-5
size: .
CDR3: CAWTSPVGQETQYF
DNA: TGTGCCTGGACATCCCCAGTGGGCCAGGAGACCCAGTACTTC

V: TRBV5-6
D: TRBD1
J: TRBJ2-7
size: many
CDR3: CASSAGTGGYEQYF
DNA: TGTGCCAGCAGCGCCGGGACAGGGGGCTACGAGCAGTACTTC

V: TRBV24-1
D: .
J: TRBJ2-1
size: few
CDR3: CATSDLGSGGYNEQFF
DNA: TGTGCCACCAGTGACCTAGGAAGTGGGGGATACAATGAGCAGTTCTTC

V: TRBV19
D: TRBD2
J: TRBJ2-7
size: .
CDR3: CASSIVAGNYEQYF
DNA: TGTGCCAGTAGTATAGTAGCGGGGAACTACGAGCAGTACTTC

V: TRBV11-2
D: .
J: TRBJ2-1
size: few
CDR3: CASSLAGLIPLIF
DNA: TGTGCCAGCAGCTTAGCCGGGTTGATCCCCCTGATCTTC

V: TRBV7-8
D: .
J: TRBJ2-7
size: many
CDR3: CASSFDGTPGDEQYF
DNA: TGTGCCAGCAGCTTCGACGGGACCCCTGGAGACGAGCAGTACTTC

V: TRBV6-1
D: .
J: TRBJ1-5
size: .
CDR3: CASTVTIWTLIGHQPQHF
DNA: TGTGCCAGCACCGTAACCATCTGGACTCTAATCGGCCATCAGCCCCAGCATTTT